The 13 T cell receptor beta chains listed next were all sequenced from one sample in a study of CD8+ T cells in alopecia areata. Extracted RNA was reverse transcribed into cDNA, the sequencing template. Produced via immunoSEQ multiplex PCR; TCRdb's table is partial and in-frame only. The sample shows fewer than 250,000 clones, roughly 40% of them seen only once. This sample's treatment: oral pan-JAK inhibitor, 5-10 mg twice daily. The input for sequencing was CD4+ T cells sorted from blood, taken around week 37, from a patient treated with tofacitinib. The receptors were gathered from a human donor with alopecia areata.

This chain joins TRBV30 and TRBJ1-1; D gene unclear. Deletions cut 8 bases from V and 4 bases from J, with 14 bases between. The CDR3 length is 12 residues. The germline CDR1 and CDR2 sequences are GTSNPN and SVGIG (reference sequence). The CDR3, as DNA: TGTGCCCGCAACGGGGTAGGCACTGAAGCTTTCTTT. Encoded protein: CARNGVGTEAFF.

The chain recombines TRBV19 with TRBJ2-4, with a weak D call TRBD1 (5 bases). V dropped 4 bases and J dropped 0 bases, with 10 bases sitting between them. This CDR3 region has 15 residues. Germline V lookup: CDR1 LNHDA, CDR2 SQIVND (reference sequence). CDR3 protein: CASSTRQLAKNIQYF. Here the CDR3 DNA reads TGTGCCAGTAGTACCCGACAGTTAGCCAAAAACATTCAGTACTTC.

The chain has TRBV29-1 and TRBJ2-5; 9 bases are a match to TRBD2. This CDR3 has 13 amino acids. Germline trimming cut 4 bases from V and 5 bases from J; bases unmatched to any gene: 5. Germline CDR1 reads SQVTM; CDR2 reads ANQGSEA. CDR3 amino acids: CSVASGMGETQYF. The CDR3 nucleotides read TGCAGCGTTGCTAGCGGGATGGGGGAGACCCAGTACTTC.

A word on this clone: The same CDR3 arises from other DNA sequences in this sample as well. V usage is TRBV28 and J usage is TRBJ2-6; D not certain. V was shortened by 4 bases and J by 4 bases, with 2 bases between the two germline ends. Germline V lookup: CDR1 MDHEN, CDR2 SYDVKM. The CDR3 has 12 amino acids. As DNA, the CDR3 is TGTGCCAGCAGTTCAGGGGCCAACGTCCTGACTTTC. This gives the protein CASSSGANVLTF.

The chain couples TRBV15 to TRBJ2-7; D unresolved. The CDR3 has 13 residues. The V end was cut by 6 bases, the J end by 4 bases, with 13 bases between. Per germline, CDR1 LNHNV and CDR2 YYDKDF (reference sequence). The CDR3 reads CATRSEMMYEQYF. CDR3 in DNA: TGTGCCACCAGATCGGAAATGATGTACGAGCAGTACTTC.

The chain links TRBV7-2 to TRBJ1-4, with D possibly TRBD1 on 6 matching bases. Per the germline V gene, CDR1 is SGHTA and CDR2 is FQGNSA. The CDR3 totals 15 residues. The ends were cut back, 0 bases at V and 8 bases at J, with 13 bases in the middle. DNA of the CDR3: TGTGCCAGCAGCTTAGCGCGGGACATGGGGGAAAAACTGTTTTTT. Translation gives CASSLARDMGEKLFF.

The chain is built from TRBV9 and TRBJ2-1; perhaps D is TRBD1 or TRBD2 (5 bases each). Germline CDR1 SGDLS, CDR2 YYNGEE. The CDR3 consists of 17 residues. V was cut by 3 bases and J by 0 bases, with 16 bases left in between. Here the CDR3 reads CASSGPSEGSSYNEQFF. The CDR3 nucleotides are TGTGCCAGCAGCGGCCCCTCTGAGGGGAGCTCCTACAATGAGCAGTTCTTC.

This clone was seen more than once but under ten times. The chain links TRBV18 to TRBJ1-4; TRBD1 is a possible D gene (6 bases). V lost 3 bases to trimming and J lost 4 bases, with 15 bases between them. CDR1 KGHSH and CDR2 LQKENI come from the germline V gene. The CDR3 is 16 amino acids. The CDR3: CASSPEQGFGNEKLFF. The DNA for the CDR3 is TGTGCCAGCTCACCGGAGCAGGGGTTCGGTAATGAAAAACTGTTTTTT.

The gene calls are TRBV25-1 and TRBJ1-5; 8 bases are shared with TRBD1. The length of the CDR3 is 15 residues. Germline loops: CDR1 MGHDK, CDR2 SYGVNS. With 6 bases clipped from V and 0 bases from J, the junction kept 4 bases outside the gene matches. CDR3 residues: CASSGGQVSNQPQHF. DNA of the CDR3: TGTGCCAGCAGCGGGGGACAGGTTAGCAATCAGCCCCAGCATTTT.

A note on this clone: This specimen includes other DNA sequences encoding the same CDR3. The genes are TRBV11-2 and TRBJ2-7, with D tentatively TRBD1 or TRBD2 (5 bases each). Trimming took 1 base from V and 1 from J, leaving 14 bases between them. The CDR3 length is 16 residues. Germline V gene data show CDR1 as SGHAT and CDR2 as FQNNGV. The CDR3 DNA sequence: TGTGCCAGCAGCTTAGGAGGGGCTAGGGGATCCTACGAGCAGTACTTC. Translating it yields CASSLGGARGSYEQYF.

This rearrangement joins TRBV5-1 to TRBJ2-3; D not resolved. CDR1 and CDR2 from the germline V gene are SGHRS and YFSETQ. The CDR3 length is 14 residues. The V gene lost 2 bases and the J gene lost 2 bases, with 9 bases spanning the gap. CDR3 residues: CASSLSRYTDTQYF. The CDR3 DNA reads as TGCGCCAGCAGCTTATCTAGATACACAGATACGCAGTATTTT.

This clone was counted ten times or more. V and J are TRBV5-6 and TRBJ2-3; TRBD2 matches 12 bases. V lost 4 bases to trimming and J lost 6 bases; unmatched junction nucleotides: 6. This CDR3 has 15 amino acids. From germline, CDR1 is SGHDT and CDR2 YYEEEE. The CDR3 DNA reads as TGTGCCAGCAGCGCGACTAGCGGGAGAAGGGATACGCAGTATTTT. It encodes CASSATSGRRDTQYF.

This chain connects TRBV4-2 to TRBJ2-2; TRBD2 is a possible D gene (6 bases). Germline-derived CDR1 and CDR2 are LGHNA and YNFKEQ. Trimming took 0 bases from V and 2 from J, leaving 10 bases between them. The CDR3 consists of 16 residues. The CDR3 loop is CASSQDWTINTGELFF. Here the CDR3 DNA reads TGTGCCAGCAGCCAAGACTGGACTATCAACACCGGGGAGCTGTTTTTT.